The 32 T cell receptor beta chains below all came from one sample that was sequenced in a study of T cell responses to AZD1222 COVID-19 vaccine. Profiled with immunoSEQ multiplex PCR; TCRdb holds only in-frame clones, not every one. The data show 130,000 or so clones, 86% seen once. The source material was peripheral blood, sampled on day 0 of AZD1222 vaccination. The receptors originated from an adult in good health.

As DNA, the CDR3 is TGCGCCAGCAGCTTGGAAGGGACAGGGTGGTCCTACGAGCAGTACTTC. Its protein product is CASSLEGTGWSYEQYF. The chain links TRBV5-1 to TRBJ2-7; 9 bases line up with TRBD1. CDR1 is SGHRS, CDR2 YFSETQ, per germline. This CDR3 contains 16 residues. Trimming at V came to 0 bases and at J to 1 base, leaving 5 bases not matched to a gene.

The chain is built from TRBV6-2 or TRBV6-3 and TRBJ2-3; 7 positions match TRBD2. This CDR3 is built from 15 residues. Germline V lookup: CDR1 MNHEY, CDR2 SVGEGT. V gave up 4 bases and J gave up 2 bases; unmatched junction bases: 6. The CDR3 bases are TGTGCCAGCAGTTCGGCGGGGGACTACACAGATACGCAGTATTTT. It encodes CASSSAGDYTDTQYF.

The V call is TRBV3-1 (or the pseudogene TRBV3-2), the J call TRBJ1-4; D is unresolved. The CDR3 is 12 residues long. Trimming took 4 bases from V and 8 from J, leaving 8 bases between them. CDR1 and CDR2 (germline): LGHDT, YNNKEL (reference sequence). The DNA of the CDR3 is TGTGCCAGCAGCCCCCGGACGGAAAAACTGTTTTTT. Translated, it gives CASSPRTEKLFF.

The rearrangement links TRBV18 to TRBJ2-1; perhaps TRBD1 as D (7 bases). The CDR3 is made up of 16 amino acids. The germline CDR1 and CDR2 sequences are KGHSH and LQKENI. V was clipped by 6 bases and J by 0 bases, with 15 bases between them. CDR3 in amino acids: CASSQRQGGSYNEQFF. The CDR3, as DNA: TGTGCCAGCTCTCAGAGGCAGGGGGGCTCCTACAATGAGCAGTTCTTC.

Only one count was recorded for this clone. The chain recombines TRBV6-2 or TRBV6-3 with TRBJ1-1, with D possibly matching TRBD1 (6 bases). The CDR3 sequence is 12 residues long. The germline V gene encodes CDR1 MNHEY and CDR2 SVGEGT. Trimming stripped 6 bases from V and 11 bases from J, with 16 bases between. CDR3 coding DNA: TGTGCCAGCAGCTGGGGGGCCGATGATGCTTTCTTT. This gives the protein CASSWGADDAFF.

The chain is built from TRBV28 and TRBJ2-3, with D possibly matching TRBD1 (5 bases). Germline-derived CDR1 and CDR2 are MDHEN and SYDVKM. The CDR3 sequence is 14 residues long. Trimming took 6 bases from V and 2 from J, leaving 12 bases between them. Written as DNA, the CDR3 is TGTGCCAGCAGCTCTGGGGCCAACACAGATACGCAGTATTTT. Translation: CASSSGANTDTQYF.

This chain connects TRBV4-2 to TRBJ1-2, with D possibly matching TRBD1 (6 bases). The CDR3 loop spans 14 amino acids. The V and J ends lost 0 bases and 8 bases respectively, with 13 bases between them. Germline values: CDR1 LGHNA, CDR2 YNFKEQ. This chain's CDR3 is CASSQDLTGLGYTF. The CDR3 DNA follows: TGTGCCAGCAGCCAAGATCTTACAGGGTTGGGCTACACCTTC.

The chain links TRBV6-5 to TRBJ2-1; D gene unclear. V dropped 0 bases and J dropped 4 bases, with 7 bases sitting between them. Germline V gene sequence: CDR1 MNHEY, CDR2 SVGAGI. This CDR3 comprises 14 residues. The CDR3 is CASSYSSRYNEQFF. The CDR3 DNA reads TGTGCCAGCAGTTACTCGTCCAGGTACAATGAGCAGTTCTTC.

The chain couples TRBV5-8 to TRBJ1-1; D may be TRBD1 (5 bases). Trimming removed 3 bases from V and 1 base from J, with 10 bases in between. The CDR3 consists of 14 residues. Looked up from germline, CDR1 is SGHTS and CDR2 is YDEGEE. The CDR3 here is CASSWMRGNTEAFF. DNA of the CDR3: TGTGCCAGCAGCTGGATGAGGGGGAACACTGAAGCTTTCTTT.

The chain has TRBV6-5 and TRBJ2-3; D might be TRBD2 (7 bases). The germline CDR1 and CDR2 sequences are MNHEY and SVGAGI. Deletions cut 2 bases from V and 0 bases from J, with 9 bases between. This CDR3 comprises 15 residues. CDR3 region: CASSYRGASTDTQYF. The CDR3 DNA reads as TGTGCCAGCAGTTACCGGGGGGCTAGCACAGATACGCAGTATTTT.

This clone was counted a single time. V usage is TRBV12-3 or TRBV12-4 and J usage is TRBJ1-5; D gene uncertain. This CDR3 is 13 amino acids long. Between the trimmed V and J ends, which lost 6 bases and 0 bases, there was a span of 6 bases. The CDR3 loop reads CASSLYSNQPQHF. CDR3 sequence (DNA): TGTGCCAGCAGCTTGTATAGCAATCAGCCCCAGCATTTT.

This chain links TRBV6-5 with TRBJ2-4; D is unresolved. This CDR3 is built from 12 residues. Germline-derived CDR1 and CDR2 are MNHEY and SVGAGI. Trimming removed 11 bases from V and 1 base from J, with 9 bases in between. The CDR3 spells CASQVAKNIQYF. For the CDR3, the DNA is TGTGCCTCCCAAGTGGCCAAAAACATTCAGTACTTC.

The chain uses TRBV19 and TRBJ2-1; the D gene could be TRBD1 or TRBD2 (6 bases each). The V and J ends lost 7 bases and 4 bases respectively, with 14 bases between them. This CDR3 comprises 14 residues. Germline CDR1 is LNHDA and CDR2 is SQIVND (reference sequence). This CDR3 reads CASMRGAAYNEQFF. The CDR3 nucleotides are TGTGCCAGTATGAGGGGGGCGGCGTACAATGAGCAGTTCTTC.

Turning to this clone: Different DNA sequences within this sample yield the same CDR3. The CDR3 coding sequence is TGTGCCAGCAGCGGGGGACAGGGGGCGGACACTGAAGCTTTCTTT. This encodes CASSGGQGADTEAFF. The gene calls are TRBV9 and TRBJ1-1; the match to TRBD1 covers 12 bases. Germline V gene lookup returns CDR1 SGDLS and CDR2 YYNGEE. The CDR3 totals 15 residues. The V gene end was trimmed by 3 bases and the J gene end by 3 bases; junction bases not matched to a gene: 3.

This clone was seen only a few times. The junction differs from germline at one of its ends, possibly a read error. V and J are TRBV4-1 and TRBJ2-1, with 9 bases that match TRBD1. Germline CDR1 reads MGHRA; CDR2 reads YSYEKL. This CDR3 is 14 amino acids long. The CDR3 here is CASSQDLVGTGMVF. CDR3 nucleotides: TGCGCCAGCAGCCAAGATTTAGTAGGGACAGGGATGGTCTTC.

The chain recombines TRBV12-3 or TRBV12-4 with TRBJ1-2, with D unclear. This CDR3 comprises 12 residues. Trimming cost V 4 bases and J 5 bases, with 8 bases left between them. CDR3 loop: CASSWGTYGYTF. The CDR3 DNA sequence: TGTGCCAGCAGTTGGGGAACGTATGGCTACACCTTC.

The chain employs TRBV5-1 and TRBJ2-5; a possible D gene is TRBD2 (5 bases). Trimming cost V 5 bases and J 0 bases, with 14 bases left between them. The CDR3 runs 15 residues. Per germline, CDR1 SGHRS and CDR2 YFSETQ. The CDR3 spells CASSRGSGYQETQYF. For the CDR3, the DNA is TGCGCCAGCAGTCGCGGTTCGGGGTACCAAGAGACCCAGTACTTC.

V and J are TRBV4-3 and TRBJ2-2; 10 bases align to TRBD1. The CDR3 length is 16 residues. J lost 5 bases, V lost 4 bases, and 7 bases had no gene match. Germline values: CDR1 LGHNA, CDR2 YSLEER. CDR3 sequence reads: CASSRGQGVVTGELFF. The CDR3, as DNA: TGCGCCAGCAGCCGAGGACAGGGGGTCGTGACCGGGGAGCTGTTTTTT.

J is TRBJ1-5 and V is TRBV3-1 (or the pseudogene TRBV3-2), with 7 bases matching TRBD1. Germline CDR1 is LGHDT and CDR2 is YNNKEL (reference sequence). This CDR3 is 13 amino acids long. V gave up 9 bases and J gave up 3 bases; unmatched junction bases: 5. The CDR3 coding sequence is TGTGCCAGGAACAGGGGACACAATCAGCCCCAGCATTTT. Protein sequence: CARNRGHNQPQHF.

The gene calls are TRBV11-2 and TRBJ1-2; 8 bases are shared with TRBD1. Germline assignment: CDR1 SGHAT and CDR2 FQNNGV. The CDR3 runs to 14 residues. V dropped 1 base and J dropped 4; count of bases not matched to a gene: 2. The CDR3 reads CASSLAGQVYGYTF. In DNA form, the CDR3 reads TGTGCCAGCAGCTTAGCGGGACAGGTCTATGGCTACACCTTC. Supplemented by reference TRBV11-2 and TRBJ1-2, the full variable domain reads EAGVAQSPRYKIIEKRQSVAFWCNPISGHATLYWYQQILGQGPKLLIQFQNNGVVDDSQLPKDRFSAERLKGVDSTLKIQPAKLEDSAVYLCASSLAGQVYGYTFGSGTRLTVV.

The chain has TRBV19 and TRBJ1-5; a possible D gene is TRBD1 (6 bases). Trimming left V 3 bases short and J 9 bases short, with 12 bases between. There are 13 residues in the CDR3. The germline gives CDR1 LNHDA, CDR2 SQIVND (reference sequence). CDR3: CASSIGGNSPQHF. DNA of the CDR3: TGTGCCAGTAGTATCGGGGGCAACTCGCCCCAGCATTTT.

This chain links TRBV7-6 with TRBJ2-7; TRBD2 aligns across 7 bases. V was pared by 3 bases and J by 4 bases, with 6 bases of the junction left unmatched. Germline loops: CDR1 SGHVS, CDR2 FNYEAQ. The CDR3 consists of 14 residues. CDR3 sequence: CASSLGGSGYEQYF. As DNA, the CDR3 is TGTGCCAGCAGCTTGGGCGGGAGCGGGTACGAGCAGTACTTC.

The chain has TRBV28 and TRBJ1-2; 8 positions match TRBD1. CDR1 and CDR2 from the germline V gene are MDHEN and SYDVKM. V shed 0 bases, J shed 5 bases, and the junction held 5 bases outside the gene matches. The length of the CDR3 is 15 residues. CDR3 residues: CASSLWVTGEYGYTF. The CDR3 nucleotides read TGTGCCAGCAGTTTATGGGTGACAGGGGAATATGGCTACACCTTC.

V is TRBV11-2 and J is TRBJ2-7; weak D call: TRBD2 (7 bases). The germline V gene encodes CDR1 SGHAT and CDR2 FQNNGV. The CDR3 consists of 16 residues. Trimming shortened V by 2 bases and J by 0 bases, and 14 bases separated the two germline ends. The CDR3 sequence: CASSLSGGGSSYEQYF. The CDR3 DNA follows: TGTGCCAGCAGCTTATCTGGGGGCGGGAGCTCCTACGAGCAGTACTTC. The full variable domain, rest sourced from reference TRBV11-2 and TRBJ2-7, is EAGVAQSPRYKIIEKRQSVAFWCNPISGHATLYWYQQILGQGPKLLIQFQNNGVVDDSQLPKDRFSAERLKGVDSTLKIQPAKLEDSAVYLCASSLSGGGSSYEQYFGPGTRLTVT.

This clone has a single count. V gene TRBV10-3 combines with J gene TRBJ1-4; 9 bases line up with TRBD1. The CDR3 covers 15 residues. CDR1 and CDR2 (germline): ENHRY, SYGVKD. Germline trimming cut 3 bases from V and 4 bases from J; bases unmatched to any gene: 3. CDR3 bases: TGTGCCATCAGTGAACAGGGGGCGGTTAATGAAAAACTGTTTTTT. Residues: CAISEQGAVNEKLFF.

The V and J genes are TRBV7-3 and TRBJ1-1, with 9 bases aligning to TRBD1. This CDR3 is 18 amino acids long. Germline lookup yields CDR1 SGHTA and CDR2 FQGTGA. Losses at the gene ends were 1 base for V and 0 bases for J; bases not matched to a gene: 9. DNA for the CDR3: TGTGCCAGCAGCTTAAGGGCTGGGACAGGGCTATTGAACACTGAAGCTTTCTTT. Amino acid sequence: CASSLRAGTGLLNTEAFF.

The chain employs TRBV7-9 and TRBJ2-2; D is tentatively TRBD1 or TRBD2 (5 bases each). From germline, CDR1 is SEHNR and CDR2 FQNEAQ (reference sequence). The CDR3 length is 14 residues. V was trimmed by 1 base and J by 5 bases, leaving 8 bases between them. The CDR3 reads CASSLGGETGELFF. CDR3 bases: TGTGCCAGCAGCTTAGGAGGGGAAACCGGGGAGCTGTTTTTT.

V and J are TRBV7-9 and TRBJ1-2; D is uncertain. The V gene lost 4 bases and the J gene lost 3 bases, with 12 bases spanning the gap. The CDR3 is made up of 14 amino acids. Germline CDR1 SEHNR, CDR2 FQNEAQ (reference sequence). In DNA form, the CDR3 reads TGTGCCAGCAGCTACGTTAAGTGGGACTATGGCTACACCTTC. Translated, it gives CASSYVKWDYGYTF. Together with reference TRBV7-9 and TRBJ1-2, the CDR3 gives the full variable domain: DTGVSQNPRHKITKRGQNVTFRCDPISEHNRLYWYRQTLGQGPEFLTYFQNEAQLEKSRLLSDRFSAERPKGSFSTLEIQRTEQGDSAMYLCASSYVKWDYGYTFGSGTRLTVV.

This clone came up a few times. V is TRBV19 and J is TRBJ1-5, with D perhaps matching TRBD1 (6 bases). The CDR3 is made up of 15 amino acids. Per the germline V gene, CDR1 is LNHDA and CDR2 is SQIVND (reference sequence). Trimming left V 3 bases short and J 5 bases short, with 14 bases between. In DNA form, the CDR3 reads TGTGCCAGTAGTATGATTGCCAGGGGAGATCAGCCCCAGCATTTT. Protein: CASSMIARGDQPQHF.

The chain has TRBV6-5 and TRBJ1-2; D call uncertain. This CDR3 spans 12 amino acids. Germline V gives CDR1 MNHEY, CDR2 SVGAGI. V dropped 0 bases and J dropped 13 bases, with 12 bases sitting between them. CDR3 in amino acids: CASSYSGILFTF. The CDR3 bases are TGTGCCAGCAGTTACTCTGGAATACTTTTCACCTTC.

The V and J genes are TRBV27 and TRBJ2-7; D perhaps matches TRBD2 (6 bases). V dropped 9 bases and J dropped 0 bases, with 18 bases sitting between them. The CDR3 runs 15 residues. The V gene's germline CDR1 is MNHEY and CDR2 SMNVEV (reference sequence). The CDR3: CASLGRRVSSYEQYF. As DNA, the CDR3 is TGTGCCAGTTTGGGGAGGAGGGTAAGCTCCTACGAGCAGTACTTC.

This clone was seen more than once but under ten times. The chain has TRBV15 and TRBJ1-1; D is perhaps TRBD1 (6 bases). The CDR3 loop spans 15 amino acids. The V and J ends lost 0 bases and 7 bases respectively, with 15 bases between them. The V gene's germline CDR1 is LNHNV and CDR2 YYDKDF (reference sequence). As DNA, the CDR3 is TGTGCCACCAGCAGAGACCCTGGGGGGCTCGATGAAGCTTTCTTT. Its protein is CATSRDPGGLDEAFF.